The 30 T cell receptor beta chains in this list originate from one sample, sequenced in a study of T cell responses to AZD1222 COVID-19 vaccine. Profiling relied on immunoSEQ multiplex PCR, and the TCRdb table lists in-frame clones only, not all of them. The repertoire holds roughly 110,000 clones, with about nine tenths as singletons. The sequences come from peripheral blood, collected 28 days after the second AZD1222 dose. These receptors were taken from an adult who received the AZD1222 COVID-19 vaccine.

The chain joins TRBV27 to TRBJ2-6, with a tentative D call TRBD1 (6 bases). CDR3 length: 15 amino acids. Trimming pared 6 bases from V and 2 bases from J, leaving 11 bases between. Germline CDR1 and CDR2: MNHEY and SMNVEV (reference sequence). CDR3 protein: CASRFDRTGANVLTF. CDR3 DNA: TGTGCCAGCAGATTCGACAGGACTGGGGCCAACGTCCTGACTTTC.

The V gene is TRBV10-2, the J gene TRBJ1-2; TRBD1 might be the D (5 bases). The CDR3 sequence is 11 residues long. Germline V gene sequence: CDR1 WSHSY, CDR2 SAAADI. The V end was cut by 6 bases, the J end by 7 bases, with 9 bases between. The CDR3 region is CASSPGSGYTF. DNA of the CDR3: TGCGCCAGCAGCCCAGGGTCTGGCTACACCTTC.

The chain links TRBV5-4 to TRBJ1-2; possibly TRBD1 for D (6 bases). The V gene's germline CDR1 is SGHNT and CDR2 YYREEE (reference sequence). The CDR3 spans 15 residues. Trimming pared 0 bases from V and 4 bases from J, leaving 13 bases between. In nucleotides, the CDR3 is TGTGCCAGCAGCTTGGGGCCGGGACAATCCTATGGCTACACCTTC. Translating gives CASSLGPGQSYGYTF.

This chain connects TRBV30 to TRBJ2-5, with TRBD2 identical over 13 bases. The CDR3 runs to 21 residues. The germline V gene has CDR1 GTSNPN and CDR2 SVGIG (reference sequence). Trimming took 0 bases from V and 0 from J; bases not matched to a gene: 16. The CDR3 DNA reads as TGTGCCTGGAGTGTAAGAAGGGGGCCGGGACTAGCGGGAAGGTACCAAGAGACCCAGTACTTC. The encoded protein is CAWSVRRGPGLAGRYQETQYF.

The genes are TRBV19 and TRBJ1-6; D might be TRBD1 (5 bases). V was shortened by 8 bases and J by 7 bases, with 15 bases between the two germline ends. Germline V gene lookup returns CDR1 LNHDA and CDR2 SQIVND (reference sequence). The CDR3 covers 14 residues. CDR3 amino acids: CASRLGTENSPLHF. DNA for the CDR3: TGTGCCAGTCGTCTCGGGACCGAGAATTCACCCCTCCACTTT.

This clone occurred once. The chain carries TRBV5-8 and TRBJ1-5; D unclear. CDR1 is SGHTS and CDR2 is YDEGEE in the germline V gene. Trimming stripped 6 bases from V and 5 bases from J, with 12 bases between. This CDR3 has 13 residues. The CDR3 protein is CASTYREDQPQHF. In nucleotides, the CDR3 is TGTGCCAGCACCTATCGGGAAGATCAGCCCCAGCATTTT.

The chain couples TRBV5-5 to TRBJ1-2; TRBD1 matches 9 bases. CDR1 is SGHKS, CDR2 YYEKEE, per germline (reference sequence). V shed 2 bases, J shed 5 bases, and the junction held 1 base outside the gene matches. The length of the CDR3 is 13 residues. CDR3 bases: TGTGCCAGCAGCTTTGGGACAGGGTATGGCTACACCTTC. Its translation: CASSFGTGYGYTF.

The rearrangement links TRBV4-3 to TRBJ2-1; the D call may be TRBD1 or TRBD2 (5 bases each). Per the germline V gene, CDR1 is LGHNA and CDR2 is YSLEER. The CDR3 has 14 amino acids. V was pared by 5 bases and J by 7 bases, with 15 bases between. DNA for the CDR3: TGCGCCAGCAGCGACAGAGGCCGGGGTAATGAGCAGTTCTTC. It yields the protein CASSDRGRGNEQFF.

This clone was detected only a few times. The chain couples TRBV13 to TRBJ2-5; no clear D. V lost 6 bases and J lost 1, with 18 bases in between. Germline lookup yields CDR1 PRHDT and CDR2 FYEKMQ (reference sequence). This CDR3 contains 16 residues. CDR3 sequence: CASSSRQDSLQETQYF. For the CDR3, the DNA is TGTGCCAGCAGTTCCCGCCAGGATAGCCTCCAAGAGACCCAGTACTTC.

This clone appeared a single time. The chain recombines TRBV24-1 with TRBJ1-2; 7 bases line up with TRBD1. This CDR3 comprises 14 residues. Trimming removed 1 base from V and 3 bases from J; junction bases left unmatched: 1. CDR1 KGHDR and CDR2 SFDVKD come from the germline V gene. This CDR3 reads CATSDFGQDYGYTF. CDR3 nucleotide sequence: TGTGCCACCAGTGATTTTGGACAGGACTATGGCTACACCTTC.

CDR3 residues: CASSSDYEQYF. The DNA for the CDR3 is TGTGCCAGCAGTTCCGACTACGAGCAGTACTTC. The chain has TRBV6-2 or TRBV6-3 and TRBJ2-7, with unresolved D. Trimming left V 4 bases short and J 3 bases short, with 4 bases between. Germline V gene data show CDR1 as MNHEY and CDR2 as SVGEGT. This CDR3 has 11 residues.

This clone appeared a few times. The chain has TRBV4-2 and TRBJ2-5; 11 positions match TRBD2. Per the germline V gene, CDR1 is LGHNA and CDR2 is YNFKEQ. The CDR3 spans 15 residues. V dropped 5 bases and J dropped 0; count of bases not matched to a gene: 2. DNA of the CDR3: TGTGCCAGCAGCGTACTAGCGGGGGACCAAGAGACCCAGTACTTC. Its translation: CASSVLAGDQETQYF.

The genes are TRBV7-9 and TRBJ1-2; no definite D call. The germline V gene encodes CDR1 SEHNR and CDR2 FQNEAQ (reference sequence). The CDR3 has 14 amino acids. V shed 4 bases and J shed 1 base, with 10 bases lying between them. The CDR3 DNA reads TGTGCCAGCAGCTCGTCCCAGGATAACTATGGCTACACCTTC. It codes for CASSSSQDNYGYTF.

J is TRBJ2-6 and V is TRBV19, with D tentatively TRBD1 or TRBD2 (5 bases each). The CDR3 is 15 residues long. Trimming removed 7 bases at V and 2 bases at J, with 12 bases between. The V gene's germline CDR1 is LNHDA and CDR2 SQIVND (reference sequence). The CDR3 loop is CASTPRGAGANVLTF. Written as DNA, the CDR3 is TGTGCCAGTACCCCCAGAGGGGCTGGGGCCAACGTCCTGACTTTC.

V is TRBV5-6 and J is TRBJ2-2; 12 positions match TRBD1. After removal of 4 bases from V and 5 bases from J, the junction contained 6 bases not matched to a gene. In germline, CDR1 is SGHDT, CDR2 YYEEEE. The CDR3 covers 16 residues. The CDR3 is CASSPGTGGRTGELFF. The DNA of the CDR3 is TGTGCCAGCAGCCCCGGGACAGGGGGCCGTACCGGGGAGCTGTTTTTT.

This rearrangement joins TRBV5-1 to TRBJ2-5; D remains ambiguous. The V end was cut by 0 bases, the J end by 10 bases, with 13 bases between. Germline CDR1 reads SGHRS; CDR2 reads YFSETQ. The CDR3 sequence is 13 residues long. Here the CDR3 reads CASSLEPYKYQYF. In DNA, the CDR3 is TGCGCCAGCAGCTTGGAACCGTATAAGTACCAGTACTTC. Looking up the rest from reference TRBV5-1 and TRBJ2-5 gives the full variable domain: KAGVTQTPRYLIKTRGQQVTLSCSPISGHRSVSWYQQTPGQGLQFLFEYFSETQRNKGNFPGRFSGRQFSNSRSEMNVSTLELGDSALYLCASSLEPYKYQYFGPGTRLLVL.

This chain joins TRBV10-3 and TRBJ1-2, with 11 positions matching TRBD1. Germline V gene data show CDR1 as ENHRY and CDR2 as SYGVKD. The CDR3 spans 15 residues. J was trimmed by 5 bases and V by 4 bases; bases with no gene match: 6. CDR3 in DNA: TGTGCCATCAGTGCAACCGGGACAGGGGGATATGGCTACACCTTC. This sequence encodes CAISATGTGGYGYTF.

The gene calls are TRBV30 and TRBJ2-1; weak D call: TRBD2 (5 bases). The CDR3 is 12 amino acids. Trimming shortened V by 0 bases and J by 7 bases, and 7 bases separated the two germline ends. Per the germline V gene, CDR1 is GTSNPN and CDR2 is SVGIG (reference sequence). CDR3: CAWSVGVNEQFF. The CDR3, as DNA: TGTGCCTGGAGTGTCGGGGTTAATGAGCAGTTCTTC. Drawing the rest from reference TRBV30 and TRBJ2-1, the complete variable domain is SQTIHQWPATLVQPVGSPLSLECTVEGTSNPNLYWYRQAAGRGLQLLFYSVGIGQISSEVPQNLSASRPQDRQFILSSKKLLLSDSGFYLCAWSVGVNEQFFGPGTRLTVL.

The chain has TRBV12-3 or TRBV12-4 and TRBJ2-7, with a possible D match to TRBD1 (6 bases). The CDR3 has 12 amino acids. Trimming cost V 4 bases and J 5 bases, with 9 bases left between them. The CDR3, as DNA: TGTGCCAGCAGTTCACAGGGCCACGAGCAGTACTTC. It translates to CASSSQGHEQYF.

This rearrangement joins TRBV6-5 to TRBJ2-2; tentatively, D is TRBD1 (6 bases). V was clipped by 6 bases and J by 6 bases, with 17 bases between them. The length of the CDR3 is 15 residues. Germline V gene sequence: CDR1 MNHEY, CDR2 SVGAGI. The CDR3 sequence: CASSSFQGPAGELFF. The CDR3 region has the DNA TGTGCCAGCAGCTCCTTCCAGGGGCCGGCCGGGGAGCTGTTTTTT.

The chain couples TRBV9 to TRBJ2-5, with D possibly being TRBD2 (7 bases). CDR3 length: 19 amino acids. Per germline, CDR1 SGDLS and CDR2 YYNGEE. V lost 0 bases, J lost 5 bases, and 26 bases lay in between. The CDR3 here is CASSVGWGGAADSGETQYF. DNA of the CDR3: TGTGCCAGCAGCGTAGGATGGGGGGGAGCGGCGGACAGCGGGGAGACCCAGTACTTC.

On this clone itself: Other DNA sequences in this specimen translate into the identical CDR3. The J gene is TRBJ1-5, the V gene TRBV2, with D maybe TRBD1 (5 bases). CDR3 length: 12 residues. Germline V CDR1 and CDR2: SNHLY, FYNNEI. Trimming took 6 bases from V and 4 from J, leaving 7 bases between them. The CDR3 DNA is TGTGCCAGCAGAAGGGGTAATCAGCCCCAGCATTTT. Residues: CASRRGNQPQHF.

The genes are TRBV4-2 and TRBJ1-1, with a possible D match to TRBD1 (6 bases). Germline V gene sequence: CDR1 LGHNA, CDR2 YNFKEQ. Trimming cost V 0 bases and J 4 bases, with 12 bases left between them. The CDR3 consists of 15 residues. The CDR3: CASSQDRGRGTEAFF. The DNA of the CDR3 is TGTGCCAGCAGCCAAGATAGAGGCAGGGGCACTGAAGCTTTCTTT.

As regards this clone: Other DNA sequences of this sample code for an identical CDR3. This rearrangement joins TRBV10-3 to TRBJ1-1, with a weak D call TRBD1 (6 bases). V dropped 7 bases and J dropped 7 bases, with 10 bases sitting between them. In germline, CDR1 is ENHRY, CDR2 SYGVKD. The CDR3 sequence is 11 residues long. The CDR3 region is CAIKGEGEAFF. The CDR3 coding sequence is TGTGCCATCAAGGGGGAAGGTGAAGCTTTCTTT.

The gene calls are TRBV19 and TRBJ1-2; D may be TRBD1 (5 bases). In germline, CDR1 is LNHDA, CDR2 SQIVND (reference sequence). V gave up 5 bases and J gave up 4 bases, with 14 bases separating them. The length of the CDR3 is 14 residues. CDR3 nucleotide sequence: TGTGCCAGTAGTTACCAGGGCCAACCCTATGGCTACACCTTC. Residues: CASSYQGQPYGYTF.

This clone appeared once. The genes are TRBV5-1 and TRBJ2-5; D is undetermined. The V gene's germline CDR1 is SGHRS and CDR2 YFSETQ. The CDR3 is 12 amino acids. Trimming left V 6 bases short and J 1 base short, with 7 bases between. The CDR3 region is CASTGFQETQYF. The DNA of the CDR3 is TGCGCCAGCACTGGATTCCAAGAGACCCAGTACTTC.

This rearrangement joins TRBV19 to TRBJ1-5; possible D gene TRBD1, 6 bases. Looked up from germline, CDR1 is LNHDA and CDR2 is SQIVND (reference sequence). This CDR3 is built from 16 residues. The V gene lost 5 bases and the J gene lost 4 bases, with 18 bases spanning the gap. CDR3 sequence: CASSPDRIGWNQPQHF. The CDR3, as DNA: TGTGCCAGTAGTCCCGACAGGATCGGATGGAATCAGCCCCAGCATTTT.

The chain recombines TRBV4-1 with TRBJ2-1, with 9 bases identical to TRBD2. Per the germline V gene, CDR1 is MGHRA and CDR2 is YSYEKL. Losses at the gene ends were 7 bases for V and 8 bases for J; bases not matched to a gene: 12. There are 15 residues in the CDR3. The CDR3 bases are TGCGCCAGCACTCTCCTAGCGGGACCTCGGGATGAGCAGTTCTTC. This sequence encodes CASTLLAGPRDEQFF.

The CDR3 nucleotides read TGTGCCAGCAGTGAAATGGCAGGGGGCGCAGTAAATGGCTACACCTTC. It encodes CASSEMAGGAVNGYTF. This chain connects TRBV6-1 to TRBJ1-2, with 8 bases lining up with TRBD1. CDR3 length: 16 amino acids. J lost 6 bases, V lost 2 bases, and 11 bases had no gene match. The germline CDR1 and CDR2 sequences are MNHNS and SASEGT.

V is TRBV9 and J is TRBJ2-5; TRBD2 matches 12 bases. The CDR3 is 17 amino acids. CDR1 and CDR2 from the germline V gene are SGDLS and YYNGEE. The V and J ends lost 0 bases and 5 bases, in that order; junction bases with no gene match: 8. The CDR3 coding sequence is TGTGCCAGCAGCGTAGAGCCTCTAGCGGGGGGGCTTGAGACCCAGTACTTC. Translated: CASSVEPLAGGLETQYF.